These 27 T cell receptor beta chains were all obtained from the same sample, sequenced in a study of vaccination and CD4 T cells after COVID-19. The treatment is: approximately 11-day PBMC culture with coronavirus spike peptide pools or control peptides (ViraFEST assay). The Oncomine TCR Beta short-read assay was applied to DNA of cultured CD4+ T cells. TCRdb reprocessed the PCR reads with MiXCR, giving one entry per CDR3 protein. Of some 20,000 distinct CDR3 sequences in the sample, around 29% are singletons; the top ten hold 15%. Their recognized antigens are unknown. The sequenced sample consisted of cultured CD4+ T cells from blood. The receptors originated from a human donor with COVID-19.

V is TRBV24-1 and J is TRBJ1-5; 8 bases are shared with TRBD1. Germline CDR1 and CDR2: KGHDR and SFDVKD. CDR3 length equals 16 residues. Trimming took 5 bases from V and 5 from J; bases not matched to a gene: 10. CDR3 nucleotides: TGTGCCACCAGTGTAGCCGGGACAGGAATGGATCAGCCCCAGCATTTT. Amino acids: CATSVAGTGMDQPQHF.

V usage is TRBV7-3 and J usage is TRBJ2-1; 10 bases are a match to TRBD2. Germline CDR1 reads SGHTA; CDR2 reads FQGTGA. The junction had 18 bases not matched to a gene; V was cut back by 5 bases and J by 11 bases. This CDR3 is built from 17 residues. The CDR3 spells CASSPYGAAGGPLQQFF. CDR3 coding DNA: TGTGCCAGCAGCCCCTATGGGGCAGCGGGGGGGCCACTACAGCAGTTCTTC.

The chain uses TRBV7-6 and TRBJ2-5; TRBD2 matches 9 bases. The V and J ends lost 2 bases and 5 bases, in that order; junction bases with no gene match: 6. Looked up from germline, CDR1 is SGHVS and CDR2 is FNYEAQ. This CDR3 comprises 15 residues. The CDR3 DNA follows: TGTGCCAGCAGCTTAATAAGCGGGGGGCGGGAGACCCAGTACTTC. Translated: CASSLISGGRETQYF.

CDR3 sequence (DNA): TGTGCCAGCAGTTACTGGGCAGCTAGCTCCTATAATTCACCCCTCCACTTT. Amino acids: CASSYWAASSYNSPLHF. The chain recombines TRBV6-5 with TRBJ1-6; D gene ambiguous. From germline, CDR1 is MNHEY and CDR2 SVGAGI. With 1 base removed from V and 0 bases from J, the gap between germline ends came to 10 bases. The CDR3 is 17 residues long.

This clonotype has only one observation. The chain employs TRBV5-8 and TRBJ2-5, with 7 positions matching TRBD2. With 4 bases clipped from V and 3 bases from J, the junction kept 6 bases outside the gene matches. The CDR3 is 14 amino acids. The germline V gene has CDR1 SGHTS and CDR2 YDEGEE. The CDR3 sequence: CASSPRLAEETQYF. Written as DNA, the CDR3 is TGTGCCAGCAGCCCGCGACTAGCTGAAGAGACCCAGTACTTC.

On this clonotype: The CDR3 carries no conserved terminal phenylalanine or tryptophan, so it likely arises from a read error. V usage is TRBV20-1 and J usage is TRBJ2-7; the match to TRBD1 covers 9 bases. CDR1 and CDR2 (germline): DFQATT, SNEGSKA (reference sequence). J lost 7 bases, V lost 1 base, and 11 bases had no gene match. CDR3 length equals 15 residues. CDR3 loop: CSARGLDRGGEEQYS. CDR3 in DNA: TGCAGTGCTAGAGGTCTGGACAGGGGAGGGGAAGAGCAGTACTCC.

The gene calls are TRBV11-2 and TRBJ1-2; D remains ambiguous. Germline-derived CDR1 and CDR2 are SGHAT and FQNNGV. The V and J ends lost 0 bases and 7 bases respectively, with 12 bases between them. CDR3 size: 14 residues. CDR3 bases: TGTGCCAGCAGCTTAGACCACAGTCATTCTGGCTACACCTTC. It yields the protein CASSLDHSHSGYTF.

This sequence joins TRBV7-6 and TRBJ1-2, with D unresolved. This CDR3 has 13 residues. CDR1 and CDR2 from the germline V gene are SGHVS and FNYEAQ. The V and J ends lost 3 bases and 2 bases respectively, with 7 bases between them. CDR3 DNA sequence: TGTGCCAGCAGCTTTTCCGGGAACTATGGCTACACCTTC. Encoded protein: CASSFSGNYGYTF. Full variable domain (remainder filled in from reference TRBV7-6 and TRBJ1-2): GAGVSQSPRYKVTKRGQDVALRCDPISGHVSLYWYRQALGQGPEFLTYFNYEAQQDKSGLPNDRFSAERPEGSISTLTIQRTEQRDSAMYRCASSFSGNYGYTFGSGTRLTVV.

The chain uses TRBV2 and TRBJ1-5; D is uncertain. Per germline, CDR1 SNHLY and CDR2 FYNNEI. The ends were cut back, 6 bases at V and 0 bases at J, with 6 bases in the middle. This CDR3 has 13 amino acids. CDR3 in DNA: TGTGCCAGCAGGACCCGTAGCAATCAGCCCCAGCATTTT. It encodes CASRTRSNQPQHF.

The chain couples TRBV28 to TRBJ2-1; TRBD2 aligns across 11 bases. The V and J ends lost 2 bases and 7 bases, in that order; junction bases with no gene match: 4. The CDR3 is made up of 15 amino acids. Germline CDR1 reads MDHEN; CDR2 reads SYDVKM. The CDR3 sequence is CASSLSSGGANEQFF. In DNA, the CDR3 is TGTGCCAGCAGTTTAAGTAGCGGGGGGGCAAATGAGCAGTTCTTC.

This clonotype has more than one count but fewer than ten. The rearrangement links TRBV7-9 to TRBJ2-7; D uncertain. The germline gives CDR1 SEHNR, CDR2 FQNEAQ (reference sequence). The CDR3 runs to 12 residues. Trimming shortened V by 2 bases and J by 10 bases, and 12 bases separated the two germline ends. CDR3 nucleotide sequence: TGTGCCAGCAGCTTATCAGTTGGCGTCCAGTACTTC. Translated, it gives CASSLSVGVQYF.

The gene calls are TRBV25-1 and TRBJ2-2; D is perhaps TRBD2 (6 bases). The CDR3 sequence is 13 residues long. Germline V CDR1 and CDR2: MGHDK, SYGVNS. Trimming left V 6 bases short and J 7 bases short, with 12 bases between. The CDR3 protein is CASSLGGVGELFF. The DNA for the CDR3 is TGTGCCAGCAGCCTGGGGGGAGTCGGGGAGCTGTTTTTT.

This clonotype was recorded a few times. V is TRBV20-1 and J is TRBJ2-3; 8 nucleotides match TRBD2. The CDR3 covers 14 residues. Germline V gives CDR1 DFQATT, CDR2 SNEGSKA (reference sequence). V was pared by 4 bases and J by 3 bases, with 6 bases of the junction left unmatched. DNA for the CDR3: TGCAGTGCTATACGGGGGGGCCGGACAGATACGCAGTATTTT. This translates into CSAIRGGRTDTQYF.

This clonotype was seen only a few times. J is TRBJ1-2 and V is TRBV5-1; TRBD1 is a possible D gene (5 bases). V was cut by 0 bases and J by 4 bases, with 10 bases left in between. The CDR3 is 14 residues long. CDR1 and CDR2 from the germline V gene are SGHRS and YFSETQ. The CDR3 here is CASSLETGSYGYTF. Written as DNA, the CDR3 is TGCGCCAGCAGCTTGGAAACAGGAAGCTATGGCTACACCTTC.

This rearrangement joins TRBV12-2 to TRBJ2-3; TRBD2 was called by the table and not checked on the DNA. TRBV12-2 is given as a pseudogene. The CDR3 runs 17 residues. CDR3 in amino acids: CASRCHGLAGCTDTQYF. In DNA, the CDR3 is TGTGCAAGTCGCTGTCACGGACTAGCGGGGTGCACAGATACGCAGTATTTT.

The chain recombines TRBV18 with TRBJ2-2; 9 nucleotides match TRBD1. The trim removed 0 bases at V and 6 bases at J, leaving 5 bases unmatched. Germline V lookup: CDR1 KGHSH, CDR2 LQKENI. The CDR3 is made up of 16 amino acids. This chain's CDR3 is CASSPPGQGRPGELFF. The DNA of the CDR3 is TGTGCCAGCTCACCACCGGGACAGGGCCGACCCGGGGAGCTGTTTTTT.

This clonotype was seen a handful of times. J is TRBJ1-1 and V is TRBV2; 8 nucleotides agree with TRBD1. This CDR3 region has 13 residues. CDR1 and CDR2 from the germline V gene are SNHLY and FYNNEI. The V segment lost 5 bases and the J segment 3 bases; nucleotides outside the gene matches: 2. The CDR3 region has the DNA TGTGCCAGCAGTCTGACAGGGGACACTGAAGCTTTCTTT. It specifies CASSLTGDTEAFF.

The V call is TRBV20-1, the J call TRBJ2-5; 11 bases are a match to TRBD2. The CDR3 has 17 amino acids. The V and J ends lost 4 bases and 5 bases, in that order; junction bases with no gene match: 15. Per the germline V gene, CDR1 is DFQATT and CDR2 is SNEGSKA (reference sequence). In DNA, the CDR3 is TGCAGTGCTAAAGACCCTAATCTAGCGGGGGGATTGGAGACCCAGTACTTC. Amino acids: CSAKDPNLAGGLETQYF.

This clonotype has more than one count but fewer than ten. The CDR3 coding sequence is TGTGCCAGCAGCCCACAGGGAGACTATGGCTACACCTTC. Its protein product is CASSPQGDYGYTF. This chain uses TRBV12-3 or TRBV12-4 with TRBJ1-2; D might be TRBD1 (6 bases). V dropped 6 bases and J dropped 3 bases, with 11 bases sitting between them. This CDR3 is 13 amino acids long.

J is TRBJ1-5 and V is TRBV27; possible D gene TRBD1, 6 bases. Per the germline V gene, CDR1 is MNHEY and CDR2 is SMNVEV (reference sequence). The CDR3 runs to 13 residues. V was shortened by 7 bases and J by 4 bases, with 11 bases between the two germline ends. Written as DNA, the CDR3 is TGTGCCAGCACCGGACAGTCAAATCAGCCCCAGCATTTT. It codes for CASTGQSNQPQHF.

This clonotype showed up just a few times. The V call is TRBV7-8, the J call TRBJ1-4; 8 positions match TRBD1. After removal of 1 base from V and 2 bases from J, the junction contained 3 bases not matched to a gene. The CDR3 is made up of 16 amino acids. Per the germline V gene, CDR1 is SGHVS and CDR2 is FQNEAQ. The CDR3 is CASSLGWTGTNEKLFF. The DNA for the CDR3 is TGTGCCAGCAGCTTAGGTTGGACAGGGACTAATGAAAAACTGTTTTTT.

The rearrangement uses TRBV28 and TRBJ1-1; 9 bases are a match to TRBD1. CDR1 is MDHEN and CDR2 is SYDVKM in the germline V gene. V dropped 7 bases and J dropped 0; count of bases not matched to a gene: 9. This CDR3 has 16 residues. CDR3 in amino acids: CASILDRGIMNTEAFF. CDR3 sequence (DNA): TGTGCCAGCATCCTTGACAGGGGGATCATGAACACTGAAGCTTTCTTT.

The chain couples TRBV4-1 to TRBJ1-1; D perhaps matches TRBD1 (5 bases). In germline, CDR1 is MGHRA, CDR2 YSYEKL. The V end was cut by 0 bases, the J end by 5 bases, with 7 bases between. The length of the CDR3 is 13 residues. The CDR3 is CASSQDWGTEAFF. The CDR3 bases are TGCGCCAGCAGCCAAGACTGGGGGACTGAAGCTTTCTTT.

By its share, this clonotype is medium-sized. CDR3 residues: CASSEAGGSEAFF. Here the CDR3 DNA reads TGCGCCAGCAGTGAGGCAGGGGGCAGCGAAGCTTTCTTT. V and J are TRBV10-1 and TRBJ1-1, with TRBD1 matching over 8 bases. This CDR3 is 13 amino acids long. V was clipped by 2 bases and J by 8 bases; unmatched bases: 4. Germline CDR1 WNHNN, CDR2 SYGVQD (reference sequence).

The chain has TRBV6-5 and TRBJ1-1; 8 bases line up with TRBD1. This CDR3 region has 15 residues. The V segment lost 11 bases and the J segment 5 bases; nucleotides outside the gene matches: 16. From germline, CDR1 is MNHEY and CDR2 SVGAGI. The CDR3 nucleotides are TGTGCCGGAAGTTCAGGGGGCGGGTTTCGGACTGAAGCTTTCTTT. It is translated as CAGSSGGGFRTEAFF.

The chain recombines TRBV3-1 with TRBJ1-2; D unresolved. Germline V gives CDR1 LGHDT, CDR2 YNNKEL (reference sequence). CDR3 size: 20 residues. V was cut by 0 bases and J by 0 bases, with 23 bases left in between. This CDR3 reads CASSQDHGRRLASPNYGYTF. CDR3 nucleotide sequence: TGTGCCAGCAGCCAAGATCATGGACGGAGACTCGCGTCCCCTAACTATGGCTACACCTTC.

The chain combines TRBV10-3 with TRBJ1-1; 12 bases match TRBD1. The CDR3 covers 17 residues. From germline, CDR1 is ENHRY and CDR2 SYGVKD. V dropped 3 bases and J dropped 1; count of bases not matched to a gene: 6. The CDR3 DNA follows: TGTGCCATCAGTGATTGGGACAGGGGGCATGCGAACACTGAAGCTTTCTTT. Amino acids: CAISDWDRGHANTEAFF.